This is a list of T cell receptor beta chains from one sample in a study of blood T cells in healthy people across ages. TCRdb re-called the 5' RACE reads with MiXCR, one entry per CDR3 protein. This sample has 800,000 to 950,000 distinct CDR3 sequences; around 49% occur once, and the top ten carry 10% to 15%. Material: blood. The source of these receptors is a man aged 25-45 years in good health. Both conserved end residues are part of each CDR3. The D gene is left open where the match is weak. The listing skips clone size in some rows; elsewhere it reads once, few, many or a size class.

clone size: few
V gene: TRBV7-2
J gene: TRBJ1-5
D gene: TRBD1
CDR3 DNA: TGTGCCAGCAGCTCCGGGACAGGGCCAAGACAGCCCCAGCATTTT
CDR3 protein: CASSSGTGPRQPQHF

clone size: -
V gene: TRBV27
J gene: TRBJ2-4
D gene: TRBD2
CDR3 DNA: TGTGCCAGCATGGCGGGGGTAGCCAAAAACATTCAGTACTTC
CDR3 protein: CASMAGVAKNIQYF

clone size: -
V gene: TRBV12-3/TRBV12-4
J gene: TRBJ2-7
D gene: TRBD1
CDR3 DNA: TGTGCCAGCAGTCAAAGCCGGGACAGATTGTACGAGCAGTACTTC
CDR3 protein: CASSQSRDRLYEQYF

clone size: -
V gene: TRBV28
J gene: TRBJ2-7
D gene: -
CDR3 DNA: TGTGCCAGCAGTTTTCTGGGAAAGGACTCCTACGAGCAGTACTTC
CDR3 protein: CASSFLGKDSYEQYF

clone size: many
V gene: TRBV29-1
J gene: TRBJ2-3
D gene: TRBD1
CDR3 DNA: TGCAGCGTTGTAGTACAGGGGGCTACGGGTACGCAGTATTTT
CDR3 protein: CSVVVQGATGTQYF

clone size: -
V gene: TRBV6-6
J gene: TRBJ1-4
D gene: -
CDR3 DNA: TGTGCCAGCAGTCCTGGGCCGCTAGAGAGACTGTTTTTT
CDR3 protein: CASSPGPLERLFF

clone size: -
V gene: TRBV7-2
J gene: TRBJ2-3
D gene: TRBD2
CDR3 DNA: TGTGCCAGCAGCTTAGGCTCGCGGGGGGGCCTCGGCACAGATACGCAGTATTTT
CDR3 protein: CASSLGSRGGLGTDTQYF

clone size: few
V gene: TRBV12-3/TRBV12-4
J gene: TRBJ1-2
D gene: -
CDR3 DNA: TGTGCCAGCAGTTGGGGACTTATTAACTATGGCTACACCTTC
CDR3 protein: CASSWGLINYGYTF

clone size: once
V gene: TRBV9
J gene: TRBJ2-1
D gene: TRBD2
CDR3 DNA: TGTGCCAGCACCAAGCGGGGAGGCAAAGAGACCCAGTTCTTC
CDR3 protein: CASTKRGGKETQFF

clone size: few
V gene: TRBV4-1
J gene: TRBJ2-5
D gene: -
CDR3 DNA: TGCGCCTCCCGAAGGTCTGGCGGGGCACAAGAGACCCAGTACTTC
CDR3 protein: CASRRSGGAQETQYF

clone size: -
V gene: TRBV2
J gene: TRBJ1-1
D gene: -
CDR3 DNA: TGTGCCAGCAGTCCTCACGACACTGAAGCTTTCTTT
CDR3 protein: CASSPHDTEAFF

clone size: -
V gene: TRBV10-3
J gene: TRBJ2-3
D gene: TRBD2
CDR3 DNA: TGTGCCATCAGTGACGGGAGGCCAGATACGCAGTATTTT
CDR3 protein: CAISDGRPDTQYF

clone size: many
V gene: TRBV20-1
J gene: TRBJ1-2
D gene: -
CDR3 DNA: TGCAGTGCTAATCCAGGGGCCTATGGCTACACCTTC
CDR3 protein: CSANPGAYGYTF

clone size: -
V gene: TRBV20-1
J gene: TRBJ2-3
D gene: -
CDR3 DNA: TGCAGTGCTAGTATTAGCACAGATACGCAGTATTTT
CDR3 protein: CSASISTDTQYF

clone size: -
V gene: TRBV10-3
J gene: TRBJ2-3
D gene: TRBD1
CDR3 DNA: TGTGCCATCAGTGCCCGGACAGGGGACACAGATACGCAGTATTTT
CDR3 protein: CAISARTGDTDTQYF

clone size: few
V gene: TRBV30
J gene: TRBJ1-1
D gene: -
CDR3 DNA: TGTGCCTGGAGGGCCTCTGGGACTGAAGCTTTCTTT
CDR3 protein: CAWRASGTEAFF

clone size: -
V gene: TRBV5-1
J gene: TRBJ1-2
D gene: TRBD1
CDR3 DNA: TGCGCCAGCAGCACAGGACAGGGGCCGAACTATGGCTACACCTTC
CDR3 protein: CASSTGQGPNYGYTF

clone size: few
V gene: TRBV5-1
J gene: TRBJ2-7
D gene: TRBD2
CDR3 DNA: TGCGCCAGCAGCCTCGGACTAGTGGGCGAGCAGTACTTC
CDR3 protein: CASSLGLVGEQYF

clone size: -
V gene: TRBV6-2/TRBV6-3
J gene: TRBJ2-4
D gene: -
CDR3 DNA: TGTGCCAGCGGGGGGGACAGTTATCAGTACTTC
CDR3 protein: CASGGDSYQYF

clone size: -
V gene: TRBV9
J gene: TRBJ1-1
D gene: -
CDR3 DNA: TGTGCCAGCAGCGAGGACCCACCAGGCGAAGCTTTCTTT
CDR3 protein: CASSEDPPGEAFF

clone size: few
V gene: TRBV27
J gene: TRBJ2-7
D gene: TRBD1
CDR3 DNA: TGTGCCACCAAACAGGGGGATCACTACGAGCAGTACTTC
CDR3 protein: CATKQGDHYEQYF

clone size: many
V gene: TRBV29-1
J gene: TRBJ2-7
D gene: -
CDR3 DNA: TGCAGCGTCGTCGCCCCTGGGACGGTCTCCTACGAGCAGTACTTC
CDR3 protein: CSVVAPGTVSYEQYF

clone size: -
V gene: TRBV14
J gene: TRBJ2-1
D gene: TRBD2
CDR3 DNA: TGTGCCAGCAGCCAAGATGCGGGACTAGCTCGCCTCAATGAGCAGTTCTTC
CDR3 protein: CASSQDAGLARLNEQFF

clone size: -
V gene: TRBV7-2
J gene: TRBJ2-7
D gene: -
CDR3 DNA: TGTGCCAGCAGCGCCAATAGCGAGTCCTACGAGCAGTACTTC
CDR3 protein: CASSANSESYEQYF

clone size: -
V gene: TRBV27
J gene: TRBJ2-1
D gene: -
CDR3 DNA: TGTGCCAGCAGCTTAGGGATTCAGCAGGGCGTTTTAGTGAAGGAGCAGTTCTTC
CDR3 protein: CASSLGIQQGVLVKEQFF

clone size: -
V gene: TRBV30
J gene: TRBJ2-7
D gene: TRBD1
CDR3 DNA: TGTGCCTGGAGTGTAGGGGGCCACGAGCAGTACTTC
CDR3 protein: CAWSVGGHEQYF

clone size: -
V gene: TRBV20-1
J gene: TRBJ1-5
D gene: -
CDR3 DNA: TGCAGTGCTAGATACGGGTCGGGCAGCAATCAGCCCCAGCATTTT
CDR3 protein: CSARYGSGSNQPQHF

clone size: -
V gene: TRBV6-1
J gene: TRBJ2-1
D gene: -
CDR3 DNA: TGTGCCAGCAGTGAACGCCAGGAGATCTACAATGAGCAGTTCTTC
CDR3 protein: CASSERQEIYNEQFF

clone size: -
V gene: TRBV4-2
J gene: TRBJ2-6
D gene: TRBD1
CDR3 DNA: TGTGCCAGCAGCCAAGAAGGCGGACAGGGCTACTTTGGGGCCAACGTCCTGACTTTC
CDR3 protein: CASSQEGGQGYFGANVLTF

clone size: once
V gene: TRBV20-1
J gene: TRBJ2-7
D gene: -
CDR3 DNA: TGCAGTGCTAGAGGAGAACTTAACTACTACGAGCAGTACTTC
CDR3 protein: CSARGELNYYEQYF

clone size: -
V gene: TRBV29-1
J gene: TRBJ2-1
D gene: TRBD1
CDR3 DNA: TGCAGCGTGAGTCAGGGACAGGGGATCGGGAATGAGCAGTTCTTC
CDR3 protein: CSVSQGQGIGNEQFF

clone size: -
V gene: TRBV7-6
J gene: TRBJ2-7
D gene: -
CDR3 DNA: TGTGCCAGCAGCGGGTCAGGGGGGGCGGACGAGCAGTACTTC
CDR3 protein: CASSGSGGADEQYF

clone size: -
V gene: TRBV6-5
J gene: TRBJ2-7
D gene: -
CDR3 DNA: TGTGCCAGCAGCCTAGTCAGGGCGGTTTCCTACGAGCAGTACTTC
CDR3 protein: CASSLVRAVSYEQYF

clone size: -
V gene: TRBV28
J gene: TRBJ2-1
D gene: -
CDR3 DNA: TGTGCCAGCAGTTCTATTTACAATGAGCAGTTCTTC
CDR3 protein: CASSSIYNEQFF

clone size: few
V gene: TRBV9
J gene: TRBJ2-1
D gene: TRBD2
CDR3 DNA: TGTGCCAGCAGCGTTACTAGCGGGGGGCGAAATGAGCAGTTCTTC
CDR3 protein: CASSVTSGGRNEQFF

clone size: -
V gene: TRBV4-2
J gene: TRBJ2-7
D gene: TRBD2
CDR3 DNA: TGTGCCAGCAGCCTTATGACTAGCGGGGGGCCCAGCTCCTACGAGCAGTACTTC
CDR3 protein: CASSLMTSGGPSSYEQYF

clone size: -
V gene: TRBV6-4
J gene: TRBJ2-3
D gene: -
CDR3 DNA: TGTGCCAGCAGTGACAGTGGGCATAGCACAGATACGCAGTATTTT
CDR3 protein: CASSDSGHSTDTQYF

clone size: -
V gene: TRBV7-9
J gene: TRBJ2-5
D gene: TRBD1
CDR3 DNA: TGTGCCAGCAGCTTGGGACAGCACAATAAAGCGGAGACCCAGTACTTC
CDR3 protein: CASSLGQHNKAETQYF

clone size: few
V gene: TRBV9
J gene: TRBJ1-5
D gene: -
CDR3 DNA: TGTGCCAGCAGCGTAGGGTACCTCAATCAGCCCCAGCATTTT
CDR3 protein: CASSVGYLNQPQHF

clone size: -
V gene: TRBV20-1
J gene: TRBJ2-1
D gene: TRBD2
CDR3 DNA: TGCAGTGCTAGAGATTCCCTAGCGGGGGGGCAACTTGGCAATGAGCAGTTCTTC
CDR3 protein: CSARDSLAGGQLGNEQFF

clone size: -
V gene: TRBV12-3/TRBV12-4
J gene: TRBJ2-7
D gene: -
CDR3 DNA: TGTGCCAGCAGTCCCGCGCTTAGGACCTACGAGCAGTACTTC
CDR3 protein: CASSPALRTYEQYF

clone size: few
V gene: TRBV29-1
J gene: TRBJ2-1
D gene: TRBD1
CDR3 DNA: TGCAGCGTTGACTTAGGACAGGCCACTTACAATGAGCAGTTCTTC
CDR3 protein: CSVDLGQATYNEQFF

clone size: -
V gene: TRBV30
J gene: TRBJ2-1
D gene: -
CDR3 DNA: TGTGCCTGGAGTTCGGACCCGAGGATCTTTAATGAGCAGTTCTTC
CDR3 protein: CAWSSDPRIFNEQFF

clone size: -
V gene: TRBV28
J gene: TRBJ1-2
D gene: -
CDR3 DNA: TGTGCCAGCGGGAGCAGGAACTATGGCTACACCTTC
CDR3 protein: CASGSRNYGYTF

clone size: -
V gene: TRBV12-3/TRBV12-4
J gene: TRBJ1-2
D gene: TRBD1
CDR3 DNA: TGTGCCGGCAGTCCAGGACAGGGGGTTGGTGGCTACACCTTC
CDR3 protein: CAGSPGQGVGGYTF

clone size: -
V gene: TRBV6-1
J gene: TRBJ2-1
D gene: TRBD1
CDR3 DNA: TGTGCCAGCAGTGCAACAGGGGGCTTTTTGGAAAATGAGCAGTTCTTC
CDR3 protein: CASSATGGFLENEQFF

clone size: many
V gene: TRBV5-6
J gene: TRBJ2-3
D gene: TRBD2
CDR3 DNA: TGTGCCAGCAGCTTGGGGCCCGGGGGGGCGGATACGCAGTATTTT
CDR3 protein: CASSLGPGGADTQYF

clone size: few
V gene: TRBV5-1
J gene: TRBJ2-5
D gene: -
CDR3 DNA: TGCGCCAGCAGCTTAAACAAATGGTGGGGGCAAGAGACCCAGTACTTC
CDR3 protein: CASSLNKWWGQETQYF

clone size: -
V gene: TRBV5-1
J gene: TRBJ2-4
D gene: -
CDR3 DNA: TGCGCCAGCAGCTTGGAGTTGGCACAGAAAAACATTCAGTACTTC
CDR3 protein: CASSLELAQKNIQYF

clone size: -
V gene: TRBV29-1
J gene: TRBJ1-1
D gene: -
CDR3 DNA: TGCAGCGTTGGTGATTTGACAGAACTTGGCACTGAAGCTTTCTTT
CDR3 protein: CSVGDLTELGTEAFF

clone size: -
V gene: TRBV29-1
J gene: TRBJ1-1
D gene: -
CDR3 DNA: TGCAGCGTGAAACAGGGGAACACTGAAGCTTTCTTT
CDR3 protein: CSVKQGNTEAFF

clone size: once
V gene: TRBV6-5
J gene: TRBJ2-3
D gene: TRBD2
CDR3 DNA: TGTGCCGGCAGTACCAGGACTAGCGTGCGCACAGATACGCAGTATTTT
CDR3 protein: CAGSTRTSVRTDTQYF

clone size: -
V gene: TRBV6-2/TRBV6-3
J gene: TRBJ2-1
D gene: -
CDR3 DNA: TGTGCCAGCAGTTACGCACTGCTTGAGCAGTTCTTC
CDR3 protein: CASSYALLEQFF

clone size: -
V gene: TRBV20-1
J gene: TRBJ2-2
D gene: TRBD2
CDR3 DNA: TGCAGTGCTGAGGGGAGGGGGAACACCGGGGAGCTGTTTTTT
CDR3 protein: CSAEGRGNTGELFF

clone size: -
V gene: TRBV7-6
J gene: TRBJ1-1
D gene: TRBD1
CDR3 DNA: TGTGCCAGCAGCGCCAGACAGGGCTCCAACACTGAAGCTTTCTTT
CDR3 protein: CASSARQGSNTEAFF

clone size: -
V gene: TRBV6-1
J gene: TRBJ2-3
D gene: TRBD2
CDR3 DNA: TGTGCCAGCAGCCCGTCCGGCGGGGGGACCTTCAGCACAGATACGCAGTATTTT
CDR3 protein: CASSPSGGGTFSTDTQYF

clone size: few
V gene: TRBV7-2
J gene: TRBJ2-5
D gene: -
CDR3 DNA: TGTGCCAGCAGCTACGGGACGTTAGAGACCCAGTACTTC
CDR3 protein: CASSYGTLETQYF

clone size: -
V gene: TRBV20-1
J gene: TRBJ2-1
D gene: TRBD2
CDR3 DNA: TGCAGTGCTAGAGTCGCGGGGGGGCCTATTAGCAATGAGCAGTTCTTC
CDR3 protein: CSARVAGGPISNEQFF